This T cell receptor beta chain is from a study of T cell responses to AZD1222 COVID-19 vaccine. Study as a whole: Second-dose intervals near 4 or 12 weeks were combined. Study-wide results and limits: Close to half of all spike-specific TCRs reportedly target regions of the variants that are unmutated. Seropositive AZD1222 recipients at baseline numbered only six or seven. Dominant CD4 TCR responses targeted spike regions 160-218 and 743-854.

A word on this clone: Its antigen remains unknown.

The germline CDR1 and CDR2 sequences are SGHNT and YYREEE (reference sequence). This CDR3 comprises 14 residues. The V end was cut by 4 bases, the J end by 9 bases, with 20 bases between. Using immunoSEQ multiplex PCR, the repertoire was profiled, and TCRdb retains in-frame clones only, with some absent. The table records some 150,000 clones, roughly 90% of them present only once. V usage is TRBV5-4 and J usage is TRBJ2-7; D might be TRBD1 (7 bases). The source was peripheral blood, collected on day 0 of AZD1222 vaccination. The origin of this receptor is an adult in good health. This chain's CDR3 is CASSDGQEGDRQYF. The CDR3 DNA follows: TGTGCCAGCAGCGACGGACAGGAGGGGGATCGGCAGTACTTC.